The sequence of this T cell receptor beta chain was determined in a study of chemoradiotherapy in HPV16-positive cancers. Study-wide context: Candidate HPV-specific T-cell clones and common TCR motifs came from functional assays in a couple of HPV16-positive patients. Overall study results and limits: Candidate HPV-specific clones and E7-related TCR motifs grew in tumor during treatment. HPV-responsive T-cell expansion during chemoradiotherapy was linked to improved recurrence-free survival in HPV16-positive patients.

Produced via immunoSEQ multiplex PCR; TCRdb's table is partial and in-frame only. The table records 29,000 or so clones, 93% of them present only once. With respect to this clone: The antigen is not known.

Looked up from germline, CDR1 is ENHRY and CDR2 is SYGVKD. The V end lost 2 bases, the J end lost 3 bases, and 5 bases lay between the germline ends. This CDR3 spans 12 amino acids. Repertoires were sampled repeatedly during chemoradiotherapy. The V and J genes are TRBV10-3 and TRBJ2-7; D not resolved. This TCR was sampled from a human donor with HPV-associated anogenital cancer. Sequenced here: blood, sampled from a patient who underwent chemoradiotherapy. This CDR3 reads CAISERNYEQYF. In DNA, the CDR3 is TGTGCCATCAGTGAGAGGAACTACGAGCAGTACTTC.